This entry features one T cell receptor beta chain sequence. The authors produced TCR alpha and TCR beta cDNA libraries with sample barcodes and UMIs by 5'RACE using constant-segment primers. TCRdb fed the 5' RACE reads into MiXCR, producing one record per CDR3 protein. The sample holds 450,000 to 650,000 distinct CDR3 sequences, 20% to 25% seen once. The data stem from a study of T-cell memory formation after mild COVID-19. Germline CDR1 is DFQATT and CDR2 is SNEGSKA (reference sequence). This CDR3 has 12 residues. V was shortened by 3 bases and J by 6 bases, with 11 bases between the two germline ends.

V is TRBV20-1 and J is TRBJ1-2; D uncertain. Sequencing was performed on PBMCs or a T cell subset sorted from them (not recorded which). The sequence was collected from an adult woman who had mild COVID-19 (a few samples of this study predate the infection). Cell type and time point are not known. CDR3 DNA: TGCAGTGCTAGTCCCGGGTCGGATGGCTACACCTTC. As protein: CSASPGSDGYTF.